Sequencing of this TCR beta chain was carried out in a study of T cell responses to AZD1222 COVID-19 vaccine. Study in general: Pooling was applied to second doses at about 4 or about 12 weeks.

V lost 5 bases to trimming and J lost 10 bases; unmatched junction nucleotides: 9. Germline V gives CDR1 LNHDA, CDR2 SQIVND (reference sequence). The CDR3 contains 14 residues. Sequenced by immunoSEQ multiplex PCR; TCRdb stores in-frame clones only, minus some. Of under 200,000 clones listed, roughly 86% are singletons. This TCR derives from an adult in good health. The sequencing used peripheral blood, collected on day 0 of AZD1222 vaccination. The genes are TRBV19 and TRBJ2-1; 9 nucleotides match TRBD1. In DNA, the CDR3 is TGTGCCAGTAGTCCCTACAGGGGGCGAGGGGAGCAGTTCTTC. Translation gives CASSPYRGRGEQFF.